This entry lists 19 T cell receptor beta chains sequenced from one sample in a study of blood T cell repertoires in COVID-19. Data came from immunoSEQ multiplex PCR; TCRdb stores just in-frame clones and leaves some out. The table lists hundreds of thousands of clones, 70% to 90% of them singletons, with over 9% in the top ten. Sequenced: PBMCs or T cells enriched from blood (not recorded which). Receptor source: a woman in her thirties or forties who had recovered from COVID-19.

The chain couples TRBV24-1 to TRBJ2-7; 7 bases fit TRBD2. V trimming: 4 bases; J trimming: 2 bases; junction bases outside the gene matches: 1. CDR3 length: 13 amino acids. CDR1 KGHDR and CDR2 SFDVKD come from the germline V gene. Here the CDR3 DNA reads TGTGCCACCAGTGAAGCGGGAACCTACGAGCAGTACTTC. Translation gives CATSEAGTYEQYF.

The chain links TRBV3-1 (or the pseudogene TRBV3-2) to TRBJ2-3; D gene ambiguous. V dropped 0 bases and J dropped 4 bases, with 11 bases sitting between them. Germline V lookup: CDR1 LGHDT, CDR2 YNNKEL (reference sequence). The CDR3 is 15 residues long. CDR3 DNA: TGTGCCAGCAGCCAAGATCAGGCGATTCCAGATACGCAGTATTTT. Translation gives CASSQDQAIPDTQYF.

The CDR3 sequence: CASSLMAGTWGNTIYF. The CDR3 DNA reads TGTGCCAGCAGCTTGATGGCAGGGACTTGGGGAAACACCATATATTTT. The chain combines TRBV5-5 with TRBJ1-3; D may be TRBD1 (5 bases). The CDR3 loop spans 16 amino acids. The V gene lost 1 base and the J gene lost 4 bases, with 15 bases spanning the gap. Germline V gives CDR1 SGHKS, CDR2 YYEKEE (reference sequence).

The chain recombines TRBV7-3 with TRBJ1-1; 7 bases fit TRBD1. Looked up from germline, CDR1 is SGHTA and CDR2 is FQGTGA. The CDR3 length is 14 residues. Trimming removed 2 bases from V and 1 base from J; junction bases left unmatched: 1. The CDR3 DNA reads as TGTGCCAGCAGCTTACAGGGGGGGAACACTGAAGCTTTCTTT. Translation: CASSLQGGNTEAFF.

Written as DNA, the CDR3 is TGTGCCAGTAGTCCCCGGGACAGGGGAACAACTAATGAAAAACTGTTTTTT. It translates to CASSPRDRGTTNEKLFF. The V and J genes are TRBV19 and TRBJ1-4; 10 nucleotides align to TRBD1. V lost 5 bases and J lost 0; bases outside the gene matches: 6. Looked up from germline, CDR1 is LNHDA and CDR2 is SQIVND (reference sequence). This CDR3 is 17 amino acids long. Complete variable domain (other parts from reference TRBV19 and TRBJ1-4): DGGITQSPKYLFRKEGQNVTLSCEQNLNHDAMYWYRQDPGQGLRLIYYSQIVNDFQKGDIAEGYSVSREKKESFPLTVTSAQKNPTAFYLCASSPRDRGTTNEKLFFGSGTQLSVL.

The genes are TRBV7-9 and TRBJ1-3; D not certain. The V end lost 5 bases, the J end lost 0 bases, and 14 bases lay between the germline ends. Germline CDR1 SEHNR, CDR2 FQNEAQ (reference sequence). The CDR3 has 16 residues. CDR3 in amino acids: CASSLQTALSGNTIYF. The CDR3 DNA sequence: TGTGCCAGCAGCCTTCAAACAGCACTCTCTGGAAACACCATATATTTT.

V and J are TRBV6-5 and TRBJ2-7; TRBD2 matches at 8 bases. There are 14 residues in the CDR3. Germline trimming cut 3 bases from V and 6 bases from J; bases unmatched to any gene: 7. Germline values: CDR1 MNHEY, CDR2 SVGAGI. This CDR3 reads CASSYVSGSLEQYF. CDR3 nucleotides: TGTGCCAGCAGTTATGTGAGCGGGAGTCTCGAGCAGTACTTC.

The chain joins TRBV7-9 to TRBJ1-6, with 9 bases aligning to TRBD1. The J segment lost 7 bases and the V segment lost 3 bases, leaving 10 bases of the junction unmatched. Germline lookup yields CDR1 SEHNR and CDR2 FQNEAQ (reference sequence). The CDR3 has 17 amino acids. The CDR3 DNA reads TGTGCCAGCAGCTTGGACAGGGGTAGGAGGGGAAATTCACCCCTCCACTTT. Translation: CASSLDRGRRGNSPLHF.

The CDR3 DNA sequence: TGTGCCAGCAGTCGACAGGGGACTAGCGGTCCCTACGAGCAGTACTTC. This sequence encodes CASSRQGTSGPYEQYF. The chain is built from TRBV6-6 and TRBJ2-7, with TRBD2 matching 11 bases. This CDR3 is built from 16 residues. Germline assignment: CDR1 MNHNY and CDR2 SVGAGI (reference sequence). With 5 bases clipped from V and 2 bases from J, the junction kept 8 bases outside the gene matches.

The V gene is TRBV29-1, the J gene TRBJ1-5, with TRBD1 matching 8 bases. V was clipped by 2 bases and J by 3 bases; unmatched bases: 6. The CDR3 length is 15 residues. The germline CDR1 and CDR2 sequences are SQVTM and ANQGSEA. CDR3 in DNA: TGCAGCGTTGAATTGACAGGGGAGATCAATCAGCCCCAGCATTTT. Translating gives CSVELTGEINQPQHF.

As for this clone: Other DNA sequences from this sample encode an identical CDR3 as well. The CDR3 DNA sequence: TGTGCCAGCAGCTTAGGGGCTAGCGGAAGCTCCTACGAGCAGTACTTC. Translating it yields CASSLGASGSSYEQYF. This chain uses TRBV7-2 with TRBJ2-7; 7 bases agree with TRBD2. The length of the CDR3 is 16 residues. The trim removed 1 base at V and 0 bases at J, leaving 6 bases unmatched. Germline CDR1 is SGHTA and CDR2 is FQGNSA.

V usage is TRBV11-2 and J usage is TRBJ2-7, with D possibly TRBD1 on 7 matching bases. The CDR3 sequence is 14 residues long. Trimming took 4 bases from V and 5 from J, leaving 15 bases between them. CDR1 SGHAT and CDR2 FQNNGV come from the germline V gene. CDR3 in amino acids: CASSSAIRGDEQYF. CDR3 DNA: TGTGCCAGCAGCTCCGCTATCAGGGGGGACGAGCAGTACTTC.

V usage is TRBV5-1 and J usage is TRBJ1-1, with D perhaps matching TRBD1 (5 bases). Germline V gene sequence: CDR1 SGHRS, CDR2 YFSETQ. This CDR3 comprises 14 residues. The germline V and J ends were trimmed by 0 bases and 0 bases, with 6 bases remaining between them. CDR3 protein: CASSLETVNTEAFF. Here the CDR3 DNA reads TGCGCCAGCAGCTTGGAGACAGTGAACACTGAAGCTTTCTTT.

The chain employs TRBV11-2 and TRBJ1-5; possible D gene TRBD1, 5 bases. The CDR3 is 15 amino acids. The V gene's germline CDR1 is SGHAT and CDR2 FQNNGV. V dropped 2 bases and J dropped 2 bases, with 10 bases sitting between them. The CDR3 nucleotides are TGTGCCAGCAGCTTAAACACGGGGGGCAATCAGCCCCAGCATTTT. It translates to CASSLNTGGNQPQHF.

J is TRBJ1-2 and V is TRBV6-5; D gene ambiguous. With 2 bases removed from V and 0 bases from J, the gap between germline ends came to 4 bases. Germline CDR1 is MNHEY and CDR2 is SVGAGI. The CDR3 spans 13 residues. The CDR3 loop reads CASSYQTNYGYTF. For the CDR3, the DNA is TGTGCCAGCAGTTACCAGACTAACTATGGCTACACCTTC.

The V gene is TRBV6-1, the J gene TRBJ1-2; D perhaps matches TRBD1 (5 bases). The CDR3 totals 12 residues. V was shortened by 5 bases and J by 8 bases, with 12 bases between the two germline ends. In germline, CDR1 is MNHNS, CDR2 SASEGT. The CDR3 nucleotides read TGTGCCAGCAGTCCAGGGTTATGGGGCTACACCTTC. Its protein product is CASSPGLWGYTF.

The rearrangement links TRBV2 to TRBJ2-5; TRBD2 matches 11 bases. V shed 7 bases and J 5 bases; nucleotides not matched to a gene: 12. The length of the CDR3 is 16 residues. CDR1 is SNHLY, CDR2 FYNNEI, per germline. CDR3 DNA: TGTGCCAGCACTACCACCGTAGCGGGGGGGCGGGAGACCCAGTACTTC. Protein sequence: CASTTTVAGGRETQYF.

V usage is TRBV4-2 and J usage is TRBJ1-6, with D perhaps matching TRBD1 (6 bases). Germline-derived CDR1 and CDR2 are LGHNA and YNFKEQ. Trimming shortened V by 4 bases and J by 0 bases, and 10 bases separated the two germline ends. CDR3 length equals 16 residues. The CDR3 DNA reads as TGTGCCAGCAGCCTTTCGGACAGCTCCTATAATTCACCCCTCCACTTT. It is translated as CASSLSDSSYNSPLHF.

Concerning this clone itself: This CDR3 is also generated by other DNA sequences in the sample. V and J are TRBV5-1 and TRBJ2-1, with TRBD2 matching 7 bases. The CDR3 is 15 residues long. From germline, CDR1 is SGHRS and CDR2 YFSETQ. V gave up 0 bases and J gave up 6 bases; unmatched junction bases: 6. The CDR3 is CASSLGTGGGNEQFF. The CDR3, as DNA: TGCGCCAGCAGCTTGGGAACGGGAGGTGGCAATGAGCAGTTCTTC.